This paragraph covers one T cell receptor beta chain sequence. Data came from immunoSEQ multiplex PCR; TCRdb stores just in-frame clones and leaves some out. The sample yields approximately 88,000 clones, approximately 91% seen once. These data originate in a study of OX40 agonist ivuxolimab in advanced cancers. Looking at the study overall: From roughly 20 to 90 years was the age range, with a mean of around 56 years, and 65% to 90% were male. Two patients with cutaneous melanoma and one with hepatocellular carcinoma, three in total, showed partial responses.

Excluded were patients having autoimmune disease history or systemic immunosuppression. The TCR was taken from an adult with an advanced solid tumor such as melanoma, head and neck, liver or kidney cancer. Sequenced material: CD4+ or CD8+ T cells sorted from blood, taken in a trial of the OX40 agonist ivuxolimab.

Here the CDR3 reads CASSRDRGDEKLFF. The CDR3 DNA sequence: TGTGCCAGCAGCCGGGACAGGGGCGATGAAAAACTGTTTTTT. The chain employs TRBV7-2 and TRBJ1-4, with 10 positions matching TRBD1. Germline values: CDR1 SGHTA, CDR2 FQGNSA. The V and J ends lost 5 bases and 6 bases, in that order; junction bases with no gene match: 3. This CDR3 is 14 amino acids long.